The 17 T cell receptor beta chains presented below share a single source sample, sequenced in a study of OX40 agonist ivuxolimab in advanced cancers. The repertoire was sequenced with immunoSEQ multiplex PCR; TCRdb's copy has only in-frame clones and lacks some. The table shows about 70,000 clones, with around 88% occurring only once. The sample consisted of CD4+ or CD8+ T cells sorted from blood, taken in a trial of the OX40 agonist ivuxolimab. Receptors were obtained from an adult with an advanced solid tumor such as melanoma, head and neck, liver or kidney cancer.

V gene TRBV29-1 combines with J gene TRBJ1-4; 7 nucleotides match TRBD1. Trimming took 4 bases from V and 3 from J; bases not matched to a gene: 5. The CDR3 has 14 residues. Germline assignment: CDR1 SQVTM and CDR2 ANQGSEA. The DNA for the CDR3 is TGCAGCGTTGGAAAACAGGGGTCTAATGAAAAACTGTTTTTT. This codes for CSVGKQGSNEKLFF.

The chain joins TRBV18 to TRBJ2-1, with a weak D call TRBD1 (5 bases). The V end was cut by 3 bases, the J end by 8 bases, with 8 bases between. The CDR3 has 12 amino acids. CDR1 and CDR2 from the germline V gene are KGHSH and LQKENI. The CDR3 reads CASSPRDDEQFF. CDR3 sequence (DNA): TGTGCCAGCTCACCCAGGGATGATGAGCAGTTCTTC.

The chain is built from TRBV6-5 and TRBJ1-1, with TRBD1 matching 9 bases. This CDR3 is built from 12 residues. Unmatched junction bases numbered 7, after V lost 6 bases and J lost 11 bases. CDR1 and CDR2 (germline): MNHEY, SVGAGI. CDR3 coding DNA: TGTGCCAGCAGCCGTGGAGACAGGGGGGCTTTCTTT. Residues: CASSRGDRGAFF.

V is TRBV5-1 and J is TRBJ2-5, with TRBD2 matching over 11 bases. The CDR3 contains 16 residues. CDR1 and CDR2 (germline): SGHRS, YFSETQ. The V and J ends lost 0 bases and 7 bases, in that order; junction bases with no gene match: 8. CDR3 in DNA: TGCGCCAGCAGCTTGGCCCCGACTAGCGGGGCAGGGACCCAGTACTTC. Translation gives CASSLAPTSGAGTQYF.

V is TRBV5-5 and J is TRBJ2-1; 7 bases align to TRBD1. Germline assignment: CDR1 SGHKS and CDR2 YYEKEE (reference sequence). Trimming took 5 bases from V and 3 from J; bases not matched to a gene: 8. This CDR3 is built from 15 residues. The CDR3 sequence: CASSLGTDIYNEQFF. The CDR3 DNA reads as TGTGCCAGCAGTCTCGGGACAGATATCTACAATGAGCAGTTCTTC.

This clone was observed a single time. The chain recombines TRBV28 with TRBJ2-1; the match to TRBD1 covers 8 bases. Germline trimming cut 6 bases from V and 0 bases from J; bases unmatched to any gene: 10. The germline V gene encodes CDR1 MDHEN and CDR2 SYDVKM. CDR3 size: 17 residues. DNA for the CDR3: TGTGCCAGCAGGTTAGACCGACAGGGGTACTCCTACAATGAGCAGTTCTTC. It specifies CASRLDRQGYSYNEQFF.

A few counts support this clone. V is TRBV6-1 and J is TRBJ2-7, with D possibly TRBD2 on 6 matching bases. The CDR3 totals 14 residues. V shed 2 bases and J shed 4 bases, with 12 bases lying between them. Per germline, CDR1 MNHNS and CDR2 SASEGT. CDR3 nucleotide sequence: TGTGCCAGCAGTGAAACGACGGGAGTATACGAGCAGTACTTC. Its protein product is CASSETTGVYEQYF.

The J gene is TRBJ2-5, the V gene TRBV5-1; TRBD1 aligns across 10 bases. Germline CDR1 reads SGHRS; CDR2 reads YFSETQ. This CDR3 spans 17 amino acids. With V trimmed by 4 bases and J by 5 bases, 14 bases remained unmatched. The CDR3 loop is CASSQSPSGQGRETQYF. CDR3 DNA sequence: TGCGCCAGCAGCCAGAGCCCTTCGGGACAGGGGAGGGAGACCCAGTACTTC. Supplemented by reference TRBV5-1 and TRBJ2-5, the full variable domain reads KAGVTQTPRYLIKTRGQQVTLSCSPISGHRSVSWYQQTPGQGLQFLFEYFSETQRNKGNFPGRFSGRQFSNSRSEMNVSTLELGDSALYLCASSQSPSGQGRETQYFGPGTRLLVL.

This rearrangement joins TRBV18 to TRBJ1-1; TRBD1 aligns across 7 bases. From germline, CDR1 is KGHSH and CDR2 LQKENI. V shed 1 base and J 0 bases; nucleotides not matched to a gene: 8. The CDR3 is made up of 17 amino acids. CDR3 sequence: CASSPQGALNLNTEAFF. The CDR3 DNA follows: TGTGCCAGCTCACCACAGGGGGCGCTTAATCTGAACACTGAAGCTTTCTTT. Based on the CDR3 plus reference TRBV18 and TRBJ1-1, the full variable domain is NAGVMQNPRHLVRRRGQEARLRCSPMKGHSHVYWYRQLPEEGLKFMVYLQKENIIDESGMPKERFSAEFPKEGPSILRIQQVVRGDSAAYFCASSPQGALNLNTEAFFGQGTRLTVV.

The gene calls are TRBV19 and TRBJ2-7; D not resolved. CDR1 LNHDA and CDR2 SQIVND come from the germline V gene (reference sequence). CDR3 size: 15 residues. The V end was cut by 3 bases, the J end by 2 bases, with 14 bases between. CDR3 amino acids: CASSIKGEMTYEQYF. The CDR3 nucleotides are TGTGCCAGTAGTATCAAGGGTGAAATGACCTACGAGCAGTACTTC.

J is TRBJ1-1 and V is TRBV5-5; 9 nucleotides line up with TRBD1. J gave up 0 bases and V 4 bases, and 10 bases lay outside the gene matches. In germline, CDR1 is SGHKS, CDR2 YYEKEE (reference sequence). The CDR3 has 17 residues. The CDR3 nucleotides are TGTGCCAGCAGCCTTACCGCCAACAGGGGGCTGAACACTGAAGCTTTCTTT. Its translation is CASSLTANRGLNTEAFF.

J is TRBJ2-5 and V is TRBV19; 11 nucleotides match TRBD1. CDR3 length: 15 residues. The germline gives CDR1 LNHDA, CDR2 SQIVND (reference sequence). V was clipped by 4 bases and J by 5 bases; unmatched bases: 6. CDR3 amino acids: CASSKRTGGMETQYF. CDR3 coding DNA: TGTGCCAGTAGTAAGCGGACAGGGGGCATGGAGACCCAGTACTTC.

The chain joins TRBV18 to TRBJ1-6; D remains unclear. V was cut by 3 bases and J by 10 bases, with 10 bases left in between. CDR1 and CDR2 from the germline V gene are KGHSH and LQKENI. CDR3 length: 13 amino acids. In DNA, the CDR3 is TGTGCCAGCTCACCGACGAAGGACTCACCCCTCCACTTT. It codes for CASSPTKDSPLHF. Full variable domain (missing parts from reference TRBV18 and TRBJ1-6): NAGVMQNPRHLVRRRGQEARLRCSPMKGHSHVYWYRQLPEEGLKFMVYLQKENIIDESGMPKERFSAEFPKEGPSILRIQQVVRGDSAAYFCASSPTKDSPLHFGNGTRLTVT.

The rearrangement joins TRBV27 to TRBJ2-5; a possible D gene is TRBD1 (6 bases). V lost 2 bases and J 2 bases, leaving 9 bases between the germline ends. Germline assignment: CDR1 MNHEY and CDR2 SMNVEV (reference sequence). The CDR3 spans 14 residues. The CDR3 region has the DNA TGTGCCAGCAGTTTAACTAGGGGGCAAGAGACCCAGTACTTC. This codes for CASSLTRGQETQYF.

The chain is built from TRBV28 and TRBJ1-2; no clear D gene. The CDR3 covers 15 residues. CDR1 and CDR2 from the germline V gene are MDHEN and SYDVKM. V was shortened by 6 bases and J by 0 bases, with 14 bases between the two germline ends. The CDR3 coding sequence is TGTGCCAGCAGGGCTTCGGGGTTAGCTAACTATGGCTACACCTTC. Translated, it gives CASRASGLANYGYTF.

The CDR3 region is CASSLGGKVLSGYTF. The CDR3 nucleotides read TGTGCCAGCAGCTTAGGGGGGAAGGTATTGAGTGGCTACACCTTC. This sequence joins TRBV7-9 and TRBJ1-2, with D maybe TRBD1 (5 bases). Looked up from germline, CDR1 is SEHNR and CDR2 is FQNEAQ (reference sequence). V lost 1 base and J 7 bases, leaving 16 bases between the germline ends. This CDR3 is built from 15 residues. The full variable domain, completed using reference TRBV7-9 and TRBJ1-2, is DTGVSQNPRHKITKRGQNVTFRCDPISEHNRLYWYRQTLGQGPEFLTYFQNEAQLEKSRLLSDRFSAERPKGSFSTLEIQRTEQGDSAMYLCASSLGGKVLSGYTFGSGTRLTVV.

V is TRBV28 and J is TRBJ1-5; D remains unclear. Germline V CDR1 and CDR2: MDHEN, SYDVKM. The CDR3 runs 14 residues. With 5 bases removed from V and 9 bases from J, the gap between germline ends came to 17 bases. This chain's CDR3 is CASSPPSTTGPQHF. CDR3 nucleotide sequence: TGTGCCAGCAGTCCCCCAAGTACCACGGGGCCCCAGCATTTT.